The rows below give T cell receptor beta chains drawn from one sample of a study of breast tumors, draining lymph nodes, adjacent tissues. In TCRdb, the multiplex PCR reads were re-called with MiXCR into one record per CDR3 protein. The sample has tens of thousands of distinct CDR3 sequences; approximately 30% are singletons. What was sequenced was axillary lymph node tissue. The receptor source for this set is a female donor with breast cancer. Some clones in this sample may be carry-over from other donors' samples. CDR3s include the opening cysteine and the closing phenylalanine or tryptophan. The order of the fields is D gene, V gene, clone size, J gene, CDR3 length, CDR3 protein, CDR3 DNA. A D gene is named only where the DNA matches it firmly. Clone size is not always given. Where it is, it says once, few, many or a class for expanded clones.

-	TRBV15	many	TRBJ2-5	15	CATSRAGGSQETQYF	TGTGCCACCAGCAGAGCTGGGGGGAGTCAAGAGACCCAGTACTTC
TRBD2	TRBV7-3	many	TRBJ2-5	12	CARSGGPETQYF	TGTGCCAGATCGGGGGGTCCCGAGACCCAGTACTTC
-	TRBV19	few	TRBJ1-1	14	CASQIEAGQTEAFF	TGTGCCAGCCAAATAGAGGCAGGCCAGACTGAAGCTTTCTTT
-	TRBV6-1	many	TRBJ1-5	14	CASSAWGSNQPQHF	TGTGCCAGTAGTGCCTGGGGGAGCAATCAGCCCCAGCATTTT
TRBD2	TRBV10-2	many	TRBJ2-2	13	CAGSGSSGGELFF	TGCGCCGGGAGCGGGAGTTCTGGCGGGGAGCTGTTTTTT
TRBD2	TRBV5-1	many	TRBJ2-3	17	CASSLLGTSGSTDTQYF	TGCGCCAGCAGCCTACTCGGGACTAGCGGGAGCACAGATACGCAGTATTTT
TRBD2	TRBV20-1	-	TRBJ2-6	17	CSARGGAGVGGANVLTF	TGCAGTGCTAGAGGTGGAGCGGGAGTTGGCGGGGCCAACGTCCTGACTTTC
-	TRBV9	many	TRBJ2-2	14	CASSPRQNTGELFF	TGTGCCAGCAGCCCCAGACAGAACACCGGGGAGCTGTTTTTT
TRBD2	TRBV18	-	TRBJ2-3	18	CATSPFTSARASTDTQYF	TGTGCCACCTCACCCTTTACTAGCGCCCGTGCTAGCACAGATACGCAGTATTTT
TRBD2	TRBV20-1	many	TRBJ2-7	13	CSASGRSSYEQYF	TGCAGTGCTAGCGGGAGGTCGTCCTACGAGCAGTACTTC
TRBD2	TRBV4-2	many	TRBJ2-2	15	CASSPAGVSTGELFF	TGTGCCAGCAGCCCTGCGGGGGTGTCGACCGGGGAGCTGTTTTTT
-	TRBV28	many	TRBJ1-4	14	CASNDRRENEKLFF	TGTGCCAGCAATGACAGGAGAGAAAATGAAAAACTGTTTTTT
-	TRBV11-3	-	TRBJ1-1	17	CASSLDRGPSGGTEAFF	TGTGCCAGCAGCTTAGATCGTGGACCGTCCGGGGGCACTGAAGCTTTCTTT
TRBD1	TRBV27	many	TRBJ1-5	14	CASSLDRAGQPQHF	TGTGCCAGCAGCCTAGACAGGGCCGGCCAGCCCCAGCATTTT
-	TRBV7-2	-	TRBJ1-2	18	CASSLGVIRGSTNYGYTF	TGTGCCAGCAGCTTAGGTGTGATAAGGGGGTCAACTAACTATGGCTACACCTTC
-	TRBV4-3	many	TRBJ2-2	16	CASSHSNLLDTGELFF	TGCGCCAGCAGCCACTCCAACTTACTTGACACCGGGGAGCTGTTTTTT
-	TRBV9	many	TRBJ2-5	15	CASSVGGSYQETQYF	TGTGCCAGCAGCGTAGGGGGATCGTACCAAGAGACCCAGTACTTC
TRBD2	TRBV6-2/TRBV6-3	many	TRBJ2-5	17	CASSYSGLAGDLETQYF	TGTGCCAGCAGTTACTCTGGTCTAGCGGGGGATTTGGAGACCCAGTACTTC
-	TRBV6-2/TRBV6-3	many	TRBJ2-6	15	CASSSGFPGANVLTF	TGTGCCAGCAGTTCAGGCTTCCCTGGGGCCAACGTCCTGACTTTC
TRBD1	TRBV20-1	many	TRBJ2-4	12	CSAGTGKNIQYF	TGCAGTGCGGGGACAGGCAAAAACATTCAGTACTTC